The 24 T cell receptor beta chains in this list originate from one sample, sequenced in a study of T cell responses to AZD1222 COVID-19 vaccine. Using immunoSEQ multiplex PCR, the repertoire was profiled, and TCRdb retains in-frame clones only, with some absent. This sample yields around 99,000 clones, of which roughly 90% are seen a single time; 9.5% to 15% belongs to the top ten. The sample in question was peripheral blood, obtained on day 0 of MenACWY control vaccination. These receptors were obtained from an adult in good health.

The rearrangement uses TRBV18 and TRBJ2-1, with TRBD2 identical over 10 bases. This CDR3 has 15 residues. The V segment lost 2 bases and the J segment 3 bases; nucleotides outside the gene matches: 1. Looked up from germline, CDR1 is KGHSH and CDR2 is LQKENI. The CDR3 sequence is CASSPERGGYNEQFF. The CDR3 bases are TGTGCCAGCTCACCAGAGCGGGGGGGCTACAATGAGCAGTTCTTC.

The gene calls are TRBV5-5 and TRBJ1-1; D call uncertain. This CDR3 contains 11 residues. V was shortened by 6 bases and J by 11 bases, with 14 bases between the two germline ends. The germline V gene has CDR1 SGHKS and CDR2 YYEKEE (reference sequence). The CDR3 protein is CASNVGEEAFF. The CDR3 DNA reads TGTGCCAGCAATGTCGGGGAGGAGGCTTTCTTT.

The chain links TRBV11-1 to TRBJ2-7; D possibly uses TRBD1 or TRBD2 (5 bases each). This CDR3 spans 15 amino acids. The germline V and J ends were trimmed by 3 bases and 0 bases, with 12 bases remaining between them. CDR1 SGHAT and CDR2 FQDESV come from the germline V gene (reference sequence). The chain's CDR3 is CASSFQSGSSYEQYF. As DNA, the CDR3 is TGTGCCAGCAGCTTTCAGTCAGGGAGCTCCTACGAGCAGTACTTC.

The chain links TRBV5-1 to TRBJ1-3; no firm D call. Germline CDR1 and CDR2: SGHRS and YFSETQ. Trimming removed 7 bases at V and 1 base at J, with 24 bases between. The CDR3 totals 18 residues. This CDR3 reads CASGRWPGEGESGNTIYF. In DNA form, the CDR3 reads TGCGCCAGCGGCAGGTGGCCCGGCGAGGGAGAATCTGGAAACACCATATATTTT. Looking up the rest from reference TRBV5-1 and TRBJ1-3 gives the full variable domain: KAGVTQTPRYLIKTRGQQVTLSCSPISGHRSVSWYQQTPGQGLQFLFEYFSETQRNKGNFPGRFSGRQFSNSRSEMNVSTLELGDSALYLCASGRWPGEGESGNTIYFGEGSWLTVV.

The rearrangement links TRBV7-2 to TRBJ2-1; 7 bases are a match to TRBD2. This CDR3 is 16 amino acids long. The germline gives CDR1 SGHTA, CDR2 FQGNSA. Losses at the gene ends were 7 bases for V and 9 bases for J; bases not matched to a gene: 18. The CDR3 sequence is CASTRVLAELGGEQFF. The CDR3 DNA reads as TGTGCCAGCACCAGGGTGCTAGCGGAGCTCGGGGGTGAGCAGTTCTTC. Using reference TRBV7-2 and TRBJ2-1 for the parts outside the CDR3, the full variable domain is GAGVSQSPSNKVTEKGKDVELRCDPISGHTALYWYRQSLGQGLEFLIYFQGNSAPDKSGLPSDRFSAERTGGSVSTLTIQRTQQEDSAVYLCASTRVLAELGGEQFFGPGTRLTVL.

V gene TRBV11-2 combines with J gene TRBJ1-2, with D maybe TRBD1 (6 bases). The germline V gene encodes CDR1 SGHAT and CDR2 FQNNGV. V lost 1 base and J lost 10, with 7 bases in between. The CDR3 spans 11 residues. CDR3 region: CASSLGTAYTF. The CDR3 coding sequence is TGTGCCAGCAGCTTAGGGACAGCCTACACCTTC.

This clone was seen only once. V usage is TRBV5-4 and J usage is TRBJ2-3; D perhaps matches TRBD2 (5 bases). V was cut by 4 bases and J by 8 bases, with 11 bases left in between. The CDR3 runs to 12 residues. CDR1 and CDR2 (germline): SGHNT, YYREEE (reference sequence). CDR3 nucleotides: TGTGCCAGCAGCCCCCACAGCGGTACGCAGTATTTT. Its protein is CASSPHSGTQYF.

The chain is built from TRBV27 and TRBJ2-1; TRBD2 matches at 7 bases. The CDR3 is made up of 17 amino acids. V was pared by 3 bases and J by 0 bases, with 8 bases of the junction left unmatched. Germline V lookup: CDR1 MNHEY, CDR2 SMNVEV (reference sequence). CDR3 nucleotides: TGTGCCAGCAGTTTTTTGGCTAGCGGAGCCTCCTACAATGAGCAGTTCTTC. Amino acid sequence: CASSFLASGASYNEQFF.

The chain carries TRBV28 and TRBJ2-3; D unclear. Germline CDR1 and CDR2: MDHEN and SYDVKM. The CDR3 sequence is 16 residues long. Trimming took 5 bases from V and 2 from J, leaving 17 bases between them. The CDR3 region has the DNA TGTGCCAGCAGTCGACAAGCTGGCCCCTCCACAGATACGCAGTATTTT. Translating it yields CASSRQAGPSTDTQYF.

The V call is TRBV9, the J call TRBJ2-1; D is unresolved. This CDR3 contains 11 residues. Trimming left V 2 bases short and J 7 bases short, with 4 bases between. Germline V lookup: CDR1 SGDLS, CDR2 YYNGEE. The CDR3 nucleotides read TGTGCCAGCAGCGTCAGTAATGAGCAGTTCTTC. This codes for CASSVSNEQFF.

The V gene is TRBV5-4, the J gene TRBJ2-7; no clear D gene. This CDR3 contains 14 residues. With 1 base removed from V and 2 bases from J, the gap between germline ends came to 10 bases. Germline values: CDR1 SGHNT, CDR2 YYREEE (reference sequence). The CDR3 here is CASSLKGKPYEQYF. CDR3 DNA: TGTGCCAGCAGCTTGAAAGGGAAACCCTACGAGCAGTACTTC.

The J gene is TRBJ1-2, the V gene TRBV2; 8 bases are a match to TRBD1. The V gene's germline CDR1 is SNHLY and CDR2 FYNNEI. The CDR3 sequence is 13 residues long. J lost 4 bases, V lost 8 bases, and 6 bases had no gene match. CDR3 amino acids: CASSDRVTYGYTF. CDR3 in DNA: TGTGCCAGCTCGGACAGGGTGACCTATGGCTACACCTTC.

This sequence joins TRBV6-5 and TRBJ2-5; D possibly corresponds to TRBD1 (5 bases). Trimming shortened V by 6 bases and J by 5 bases, and 16 bases separated the two germline ends. In germline, CDR1 is MNHEY, CDR2 SVGAGI. This CDR3 has 14 amino acids. The CDR3 sequence: CASRSGHLGETQYF. The CDR3 DNA follows: TGTGCCAGCAGATCTGGACACTTAGGGGAGACCCAGTACTTC.

This clone was detected only once. J is TRBJ1-1 and V is TRBV5-6; D is undetermined. CDR3 length equals 12 residues. In germline, CDR1 is SGHDT, CDR2 YYEEEE. V gave up 4 bases and J gave up 5 bases, with 9 bases separating them. The DNA of the CDR3 is TGTGCCAGCAGCCGCAGAGGGACTGAAGCTTTCTTT. It yields the protein CASSRRGTEAFF.

CDR3 bases: TGTGCCAGCAGCAATCCAGGGGGCTCGGGAAACACCATATATTTT. Translating gives CASSNPGGSGNTIYF. The chain couples TRBV3-1 (or the pseudogene TRBV3-2) to TRBJ1-3, with TRBD1 matching over 8 bases. With 5 bases clipped from V and 4 bases from J, the junction kept 7 bases outside the gene matches. Germline CDR1 and CDR2: LGHDT and YNNKEL (reference sequence). CDR3 length: 15 amino acids.

This clone has a single count. This chain uses TRBV6-5 with TRBJ1-2; D is undetermined. CDR1 and CDR2 from the germline V gene are MNHEY and SVGAGI. The V end lost 6 bases, the J end lost 6 bases, and 14 bases lay between the germline ends. The CDR3 is 13 amino acids. This CDR3 reads CASRTEGVNGYTF. CDR3 sequence (DNA): TGTGCCAGCAGAACGGAGGGTGTTAATGGCTACACCTTC.

This clone was detected only once. The chain is built from TRBV9 and TRBJ2-1, with 8 bases lining up with TRBD2. CDR3 size: 15 residues. The germline V gene has CDR1 SGDLS and CDR2 YYNGEE. J was trimmed by 9 bases and V by 0 bases; bases with no gene match: 8. The CDR3 coding sequence is TGTGCCAGCAGCGTAGGGTCCGGGGGGGCCGGTGAGCAGTTCTTC. It codes for CASSVGSGGAGEQFF.

This sequence joins TRBV30 and TRBJ1-5, with D possibly TRBD1 on 5 matching bases. The CDR3 runs to 11 residues. V lost 7 bases and J 4 bases, leaving 8 bases between the germline ends. Germline V gene lookup returns CDR1 GTSNPN and CDR2 SVGIG (reference sequence). CDR3 in DNA: TGTGCCTTGGGGGTGAATCAGCCCCAGCATTTT. This encodes CALGVNQPQHF.

For this clone: One end of the junction varies from germline; a read error may be responsible. At the DNA level, this CDR3 is encoded by other sequences in the same sample as well. The chain uses TRBV15 and TRBJ2-7; no definite D call. The CDR3 covers 14 residues. Germline V CDR1 and CDR2: LNHNV, YYDKDF (reference sequence). CDR3: CATSFSPDPYEQYF. The CDR3 coding sequence is TGTGCCACCAGTTTCTCGCCTGACCCCTATGAGCAGTACTTC.

This chain joins TRBV6-4 and TRBJ2-1, with 9 bases matching TRBD2. Per the germline V gene, CDR1 is MRHNA and CDR2 is SNTAGT. The CDR3 spans 14 residues. J lost 15 bases, V lost 3 bases, and 12 bases had no gene match. The CDR3 region is CASSDSTAGGRRFF. DNA for the CDR3: TGTGCCAGCAGTGATTCAACGGCGGGGGGGCGAAGGTTCTTC.

The V call is TRBV18, the J call TRBJ2-1; no definite D call. CDR1 is KGHSH, CDR2 LQKENI, per germline. V was cut by 0 bases and J by 14 bases, with 11 bases left in between. CDR3 length: 12 amino acids. CDR3 residues: CASSPPGGVKFF. The CDR3, as DNA: TGTGCCAGCTCACCACCCGGCGGAGTGAAGTTCTTC.

The chain combines TRBV6-5 with TRBJ1-5, with 8 bases lining up with TRBD1. This CDR3 has 15 residues. The J segment lost 7 bases and the V segment lost 8 bases, leaving 13 bases of the junction unmatched. Germline values: CDR1 MNHEY, CDR2 SVGAGI. The chain's CDR3 is CASGRTGRQEQPQHF. CDR3 nucleotide sequence: TGTGCCAGCGGACGGACAGGGAGGCAGGAACAGCCCCAGCATTTT.

This clone was picked up one time. This sequence joins TRBV5-5 and TRBJ2-7; tentative D call: TRBD1 (6 bases). The CDR3 covers 14 residues. Germline V CDR1 and CDR2: SGHKS, YYEKEE (reference sequence). V gave up 3 bases and J gave up 3 bases, with 13 bases separating them. CDR3 in DNA: TGTGCCAGCAGCTCCCCAGGGGTTTACTACGAGCAGTACTTC. It yields the protein CASSSPGVYYEQYF.

The V gene is TRBV29-1, the J gene TRBJ2-7; D may be TRBD2 (6 bases). CDR3 length: 13 amino acids. Germline-derived CDR1 and CDR2 are SQVTM and ANQGSEA. Trimming took off 2 bases at V and 6 bases at J, with 14 bases between the two ends. The CDR3 is CSVERVLGGEQYF. For the CDR3, the DNA is TGCAGCGTTGAAAGGGTACTGGGGGGCGAGCAGTACTTC.